These T cell receptor beta chains were read from a single sample in a study of cytomegalovirus exposure and HLA in healthy donors. The assay was immunoSEQ multiplex PCR, and TCRdb's table has in-frame clones only and misses some. Among about 150,000 clones listed, 79% were seen once. Sequencing was carried out using PBMCs. The receptors here all came from a man aged 50-59 years in good health and CMV-seropositive. Each CDR3 is given with its conserved first and last residue. A D gene is named only where the DNA matches it firmly. The size field is filled for only some rows; it gives once, few, many or a size class.

clone_size,d_call,v_call,j_call,cdr3_aa,cdr3_nt
few,TRBD2,TRBV5-6,TRBJ2-5,CASSLGILAGGPVETQYF,TGTGCCAGCAGCTTGGGTATACTAGCGGGAGGGCCTGTGGAGACCCAGTACTTC
.,.,TRBV11-3,TRBJ2-5,CASSRAGAGLQETQYF,TGTGCCAGCAGCCGCGCGGGGGCGGGACTTCAAGAGACCCAGTACTTC
once,TRBD2,TRBV27,TRBJ2-1,CASSAIAGVSNEQFF,TGTGCCAGCAGTGCCATAGCGGGAGTTAGCAATGAGCAGTTCTTC
.,TRBD2,TRBV6-1,TRBJ2-2,CASSEATVAGPANTGELFF,TGTGCCAGCAGTGAAGCGACGGTAGCGGGACCCGCGAACACCGGGGAGCTGTTTTTT
few,.,TRBV6-4,TRBJ2-2,CASSDTQRGSTGELFF,TGTGCCAGCAGTGACACCCAACGGGGGAGCACCGGGGAGCTGTTTTTT
.,TRBD1,TRBV5-1,TRBJ2-3,CASNRQGLDTQYF,TGCGCCAGCAATAGACAGGGCTTGGATACGCAGTATTTT
.,TRBD1,TRBV29-1,TRBJ1-2,CSVEPQGRGYTF,TGCAGCGTTGAACCACAGGGGCGAGGCTACACCTTC
few,.,TRBV5-1,TRBJ2-2,CASSLLTPNTGELFF,TGCGCCAGCAGCCTGTTGACACCGAACACCGGGGAGCTGTTTTTT
.,TRBD2,TRBV4-2,TRBJ2-5,CASSQGLAGGQETQYF,TGTGCCAGCAGCCAGGGACTAGCGGGAGGGCAGGAGACCCAGTACTTC
.,.,TRBV28,TRBJ1-2,CAASVYRQLYGYTF,TGTGCCGCCTCGGTCTACCGACAGCTCTATGGCTACACCTTC
few,TRBD1,TRBV7-9,TRBJ1-2,CASSQSTGGNYGYTF,TGTGCCAGCAGCCAATCGACAGGGGGTAACTATGGCTACACCTTC
.,.,TRBV28,TRBJ2-7,CASRDFSYEQYF,TGTGCCAGCAGGGACTTCTCCTACGAGCAGTACTTC
.,TRBD2,TRBV10-3,TRBJ2-3,CAITRLARTDTQYF,TGTGCCATCACCCGACTAGCCCGCACAGATACGCAGTATTTT
.,.,TRBV2,TRBJ2-7,CASSVRYEQYF,TGTGCCAGCAGTGTCAGGTACGAGCAGTACTTC
.,TRBD1,TRBV27,TRBJ2-2,CASSIRTGGYTGELFF,TGTGCCAGCAGTATAAGGACAGGGGGCTATACCGGGGAGCTGTTTTTT
few,TRBD1,TRBV11-2,TRBJ1-2,CASSLQGAVEGYTF,TGTGCCAGCAGCTTACAGGGGGCGGTGGAGGGCTACACCTTC
.,TRBD2,TRBV4-3,TRBJ2-7,CASSQPGTSGSLYEQYF,TGCGCCAGCAGCCAGCCCGGGACTAGCGGTTCGCTCTACGAGCAGTACTTC
.,.,TRBV5-4,TRBJ2-1,CASSFGDPSYNEQFF,TGTGCCAGCAGCTTCGGAGATCCATCCTACAATGAGCAGTTCTTC
.,.,TRBV5-1,TRBJ2-3,CASSTSPAGDTQYF,TGCGCCAGCAGCACTAGCCCCGCGGGGGATACGCAGTATTTT
.,TRBD2,TRBV5-3,TRBJ2-7,CAPPGAGTRNYEQYF,TGTGCTCCCCCTGGCGCCGGGACTAGGAACTACGAGCAGTACTTC
.,.,TRBV11-2,TRBJ2-3,CASSARPETDTQYF,TGTGCCAGCAGCGCGAGACCGGAGACAGATACGCAGTATTTT
.,TRBD1,TRBV5-6,TRBJ1-1,CASSYLTGGTEAFF,TGTGCCAGCAGCTATCTCACAGGGGGAACTGAAGCTTTCTTT
.,TRBD1,TRBV5-5,TRBJ1-5,CASSVATGDNQPQHF,TGTGCCAGCAGCGTCGCTACAGGGGACAATCAGCCCCAGCATTTT
.,TRBD2,TRBV7-2,TRBJ2-1,CASSRGLARHEQFF,TGTGCCAGCAGCCGCGGACTAGCGAGGCATGAGCAGTTCTTC
.,TRBD2,TRBV29-1,TRBJ2-3,CSVGLLAGADTQYF,TGCAGCGTTGGTTTACTAGCGGGAGCAGATACGCAGTATTTT
few,TRBD1,TRBV6-5,TRBJ1-6,CASSYRTGDSPLHF,TGTGCCAGCAGTTACCGGACAGGGGATTCACCCCTCCACTTT
.,TRBD2,TRBV9,TRBJ2-1,CASGREGGYNEQFF,TGTGCCAGTGGGCGGGAGGGGGGTTACAATGAGCAGTTCTTC